The TCR beta chain described here comes from a study of cytomegalovirus exposure and HLA in healthy donors (dated by TCRdb to 2016 to 2017). Regarding the study in general: An earlier analysis of some 550 of the donors reported approximately 290 Gb of sequence data and around 120 million unique TCR beta sequences from 150 million to 200 million T cells. The genetic ancestry cluster associated with self-reported Caucasian donors included around 76% of the 398 genotyped donors. Every discovery cohort repertoire had been produced on one sequencing platform. Roughly five DR-DQ haplotypes were handled as single units for association and clustering, since linkage in the cohort was strong. High-throughput TCR immunosequencing, statistical association of individual TCRs with disease status, and machine learning were combined to predict cytomegalovirus infection status. In addition to the first cohort of 500 to 850 subjects, a separate validation cohort of 120 different subjects was used. In an earlier analysis of several hundred of the donors, high-throughput TCR beta sequencing was used to judge whether each TCR beta V gene segment behaved as functional or pseudogenic. In a later analysis, previously published TCR beta repertoires from more than 500 donors were re-analyzed and high-resolution HLA genotyping was added so that TCR occurrence patterns could be studied. Class I and class II HLA loci were covered by the typing at four-digit resolution. A later genetic analysis took genome-wide SNP genotypes for about 55% of the roughly 670 donors and used that subset as a discovery cohort. On average, 235,054 unique TCR beta nucleotide sequences were sequenced per donor among 398 genotyped donors of the cohort, with about 19% of those sequences being non-productive. The study aimed to test whether cataloging public T cell receptors could reveal signatures of past pathogen exposure. Alongside the repertoire data, information on donor age, sex, ethnicity and CMV serostatus was compiled. Using immunosequencing, the study profiled T cell repertoires from some 670 subjects and related those repertoires to cytomegalovirus serostatus. In the later analysis, no new phenotypic data were used to find candidate immune exposures; instead, reliance was placed on TCR beta sequences and their occurrence across donors. The number of donors typed differed by locus, with 629-630 for A, B, C, DRB1 and DQB1, 522 for DQA1, over 600 for DPA1, and under 490 for DPB1. About 330 gigabases of sequencing data and around 85 million unique TCR sequences made up an early release that covered about 640 HLA-typed donors. Broader findings and caveats from the paper: In a later analysis, HLA-associated TCR beta chains showed more clonal expansion and lower generation probabilities than non-associated chains that were equally common. A later analysis found that TCR association rates varied across HLA loci, with DRB1 alleles showing the most associated TCRs and HLA-C alleles the fewest. A cluster of highly shared sequence variants was judged likely to represent a technical artifact of the sequencing pipeline. Most CMV-associated TCR beta chains appeared to be HLA-restricted in a later analysis, and the HLA associations seemed to be driven largely by CMV exposure. Presence/absence analyses assumed roughly uniform sequencing depth across donors, an assumption that may not hold. The classifier was reported to diagnose cytomegalovirus status with high specificity and sensitivity in both the original and validation cohorts. A later analysis reported that several top co-occurrence clusters appeared linked to parvovirus B19, influenza, CMV and Epstein-Barr virus. A later genetic analysis associated a missense DCLRE1C variant with V-gene and J-gene trimming of TCR beta chains, and an independent cohort replicated the association. A few of the identified cytomegalovirus-associated TCR beta chains were confirmed in vitro to be specific for cytomegalovirus antigens. The 87-base-pair reads could not distinguish some IMGT-functional V segments, including TRBV6-2 and TRBV6-3, so those segments were excluded. Compared with the approximately 710-donor mean, donors in an Asian-associated ancestry cluster had fewer N-insertions in productive TCRs, according to a later genetic analysis. The study listed 150 to 200 TCR beta chains as associated with cytomegalovirus. The authors suggested that the approach could potentially be extended to other disease states and immunological phenotypes. Most TCR sequences were observed very rarely across donors, whereas some public TCRs were present in many individuals. Correlated functional status among segregating V segments might reflect linkage disequilibrium, but an unknown experimental factor could not be ruled out. At a false discovery rate of 0.05, a later analysis linked 15,000 to 20,000 TCR beta sequences to specific HLA alleles. The only immune exposure information available for the cohort was CMV serostatus. An earlier analysis of approximately 530 of the donors showed that most TCR beta V segments appeared in productive rearrangements either about 87% or about 30% of the time, which broadly matched IMGT annotations. The cohort was sequenced for TCR beta chains only, and without alpha or paired-chain data the features that could be detected were limited. A further reported finding was that TCR beta sequences accurately predicted the HLA-A and HLA-B alleles for most subjects in the first cohort. Roughly 15 rarely observed V segments, including chromosome 9 orphons, were excluded from the earlier analysis of several hundred of the donors because counts were too low. Because HLA typing was missing for some donors at each locus, association tests included only the typed subset. When HLA alleles, especially DR and DQ, strongly co-occurred, TCR associations were difficult to assign to individual alleles.

The cohort was made up of about 610 healthy bone marrow donors. All cohort members were sampled while nominally healthy, although unrecorded immune exposures were likely present. The donor tested CMV seropositive, placing the donor among the 310 or so seropositive members of the cohort. A peripheral blood sample was collected from each donor, and TCR beta sequencing was performed on peripheral blood mononuclear cells. The Qiagen DNeasy Blood Extraction Kit was used to extract genomic DNA from the blood cell samples. Relative to germline, V is 2 bases shorter and J is 7 bases shorter, with 12 bases between their ends. Its CDR3 holds 14 amino acids, cysteine through phenylalanine. The sequence is cut down to CDR3 DNA, 42 bases in frame from base 1. CDR1 and CDR2 were assigned from the germline V gene as KGHSH and LQKENI. The library was obtained by the immunoSEQ multiplex PCR assay. For the multiplex PCR, a mixture combining 60 forward primers for TCR Vbeta segments and 13 reverse primers for TCR Jbeta segments was used. The CDR3 region of rearranged TCR beta genes was amplified from genomic DNA by a multiplex PCR assay. On the Illumina HiSeq System, the amplified TCR beta libraries were sequenced as 87-base-pair reads. The authors processed their data as follows. Across the 700 or so repertoires, a later analysis counted tens of millions of unique TCR beta chains, 9 million to 14 million of which were shared by at least two donors. Raw reads were error-corrected and collapsed into unique sequences by a nearest-neighbor algorithm in which closely related sequences were merged to remove PCR and sequencing errors. Alignment of CDR3 sequences to IMGT reference sequences was used to assign V, D and J gene segments. For a sequence to be retained, at least a six-nucleotide match to both a V gene segment and a J gene segment was required. Rearrangements were called productive when the CDR3 lacked stop codons and stayed in frame with V and J; all others were non-productive. Following IMGT convention, CDR3 was defined as the stretch from the second conserved V-encoded cysteine up to the conserved J-encoded phenylalanine. The earlier analysis of 450 to 750 of the donors excluded any sequence lacking an unambiguous match to a single V gene segment. An earlier analysis of a few hundred of the donors classified V segments as functional when productive rearrangements were above 56.7% and as segregating when the standard deviation between donors was above 5%. A statistical classification framework was developed to diagnose cytomegalovirus status using the catalog of TCR beta chain sequences. A later analysis assigned V and J genes by comparing TCR nucleotide sequences with IMGT/GENE-DB human TR gene sequences. Using the TCRdist pipeline, a later analysis assigned CDR3 sequences along with most-parsimonious VDJ recombination scenarios. In a later analysis, each TCR beta chain was defined by its CDR3 amino acid sequence together with its V-gene family, and reads without a unique V-gene family were excluded. To address suspected cross-contamination and a sequencing artifact, a later analysis removed approximately 600 highly shared, low-generation-probability nucleotide sequences. For each public chain, a later analysis derived a clonal expansion index from normalized ranks of inferred template counts within each repertoire. Generation probabilities in a later analysis came from a VDJ recombination model fitted to out-of-frame rearrangements, and those results were checked against IGoR. A later analysis scored TCR-TCR, TCR-HLA and TCR-CMV co-occurrence with hypergeometric tests, applying a repertoire-size bias correction to TCR pairs. In a later analysis, false discovery rates were estimated by permuting HLA or CMV assignments 20 times. In a later analysis, co-occurring TCRs were grouped using DBSCAN, with TCRdist sequence similarity added in when clustering inside HLA-allele-positive subsets. Repertoires with fewer than 30,000 or more than 120,000 public chains, plus five repertoires with anomalous nucleotide sharing, were excluded from co-occurrence clustering. Here the immuneACCESS table is served through TCRdb, limited to in-frame sequences with V and J called. Missing clones are a known gap in these copies; in checked studies unresolved V genes cover under half, and the rest lacks a known reason. The V and J calls and clone size come from that table; D and trimming were worked out from the DNA. The sample table shows 85,000 to 130,000 clones, and over 9.5% are seen once. Approximately 6.1% of the sample is held by the ten biggest clonotypes.

This clone has just one count. Its antigen remains undetermined. The input lacks base qualities; no much larger clone sits a single base away. The sequence is built from TRBV18 and TRBJ2-4; no D gene is confidently identified. The sequenced sample was PBMCs. This receptor was taken from a man aged 35 to 55 in good health and CMV-seropositive. The CDR3 region reads CASSPETVLNIQYF. The sequence in DNA is TGTGCCAGCTCACCAGAAACAGTTTTGAACATTCAGTACTTC.